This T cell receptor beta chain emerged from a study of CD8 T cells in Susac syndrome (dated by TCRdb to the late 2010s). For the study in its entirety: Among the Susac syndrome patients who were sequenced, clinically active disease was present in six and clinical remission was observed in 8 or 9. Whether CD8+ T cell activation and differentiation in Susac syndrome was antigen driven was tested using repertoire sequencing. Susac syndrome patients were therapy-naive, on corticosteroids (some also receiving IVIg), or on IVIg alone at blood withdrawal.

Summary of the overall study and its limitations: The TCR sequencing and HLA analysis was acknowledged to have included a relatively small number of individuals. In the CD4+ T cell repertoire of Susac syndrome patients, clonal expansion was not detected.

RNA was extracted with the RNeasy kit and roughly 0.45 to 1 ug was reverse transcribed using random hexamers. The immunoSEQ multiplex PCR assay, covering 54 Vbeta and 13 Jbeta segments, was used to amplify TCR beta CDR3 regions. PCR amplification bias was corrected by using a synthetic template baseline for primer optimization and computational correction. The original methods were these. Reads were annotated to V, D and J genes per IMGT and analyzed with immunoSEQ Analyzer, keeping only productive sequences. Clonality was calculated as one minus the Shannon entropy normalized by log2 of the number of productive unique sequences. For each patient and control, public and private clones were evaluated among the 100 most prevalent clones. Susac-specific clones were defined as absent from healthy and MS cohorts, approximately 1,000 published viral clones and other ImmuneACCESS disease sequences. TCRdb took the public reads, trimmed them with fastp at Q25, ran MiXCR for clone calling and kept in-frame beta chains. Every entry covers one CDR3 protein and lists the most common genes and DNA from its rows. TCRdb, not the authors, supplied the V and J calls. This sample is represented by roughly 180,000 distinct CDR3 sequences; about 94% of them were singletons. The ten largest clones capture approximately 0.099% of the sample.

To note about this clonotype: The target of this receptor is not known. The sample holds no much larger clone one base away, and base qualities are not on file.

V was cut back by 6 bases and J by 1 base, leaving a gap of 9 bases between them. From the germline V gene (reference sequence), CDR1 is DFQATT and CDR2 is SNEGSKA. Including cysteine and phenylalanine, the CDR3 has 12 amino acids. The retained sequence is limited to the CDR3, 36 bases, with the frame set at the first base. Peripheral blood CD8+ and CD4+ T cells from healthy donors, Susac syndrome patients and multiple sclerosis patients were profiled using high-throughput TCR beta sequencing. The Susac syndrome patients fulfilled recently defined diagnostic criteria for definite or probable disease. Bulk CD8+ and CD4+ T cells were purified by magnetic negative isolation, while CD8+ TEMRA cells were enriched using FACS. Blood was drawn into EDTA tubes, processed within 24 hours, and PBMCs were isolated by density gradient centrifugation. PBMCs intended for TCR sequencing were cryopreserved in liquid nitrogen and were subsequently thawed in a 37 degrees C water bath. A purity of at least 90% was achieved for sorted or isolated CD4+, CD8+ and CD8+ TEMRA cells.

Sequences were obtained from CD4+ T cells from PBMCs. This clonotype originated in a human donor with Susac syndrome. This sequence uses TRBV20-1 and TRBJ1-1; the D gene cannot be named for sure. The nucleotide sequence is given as TGCAGTGCAATCTCAGGGAACACTGAAGCTTTCTTT. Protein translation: CSAISGNTEAFF.